A single T cell receptor beta chain is shown here with its context. This record comes from a study of T cell responses to AZD1222 COVID-19 vaccine. Libraries were prepared by immunoSEQ multiplex PCR; TCRdb keeps only in-frame clonotypes and omits some of them. The sample carries 100,000 to 150,000 clones, 90% to 95% recorded once. Germline V gene sequence: CDR1 SGDLS, CDR2 YYNGEE. Trimming cost V 0 bases and J 4 bases, with 10 bases left between them. This CDR3 is built from 14 residues. The gene calls are TRBV9 and TRBJ2-5; no reliable D call. The material sequenced was peripheral blood, taken on day 0 of AZD1222 vaccination. The receptor was isolated from an adult in good health. The CDR3 here is CASSVGNYGETQYF. CDR3 coding DNA: TGTGCCAGCAGCGTAGGGAACTACGGAGAGACCCAGTACTTC.